This T cell receptor beta chain emerged from a study of patients and donors after allogeneic stem cell transplantation. TCRdb redid the calling of the RT-PCR reads with MiXCR, one entry per CDR3 protein. The sample contains more than 850,000 distinct CDR3 sequences, roughly 18% of which appear only once. This sequence originates from a human donor who was either an allogeneic HSCT recipient or a stem cell or donor lymphocyte infusion donor (not recorded which). It is not recorded whose cells these are; they may come from a transplant donor. What was sequenced was blood, either unsorted or a sorted T cell fraction (not recorded which).

The CDR3 is CAWSSTNTEAFF. DNA for the CDR3: TGTGCCTGGAGTAGCACTAACACTGAAGCTTTCTTT. The chain recombines TRBV30 with TRBJ1-1; D gene unclear. V gave up 2 bases and J gave up 2 bases, with 6 bases separating them. The germline V gene encodes CDR1 GTSNPN and CDR2 SVGIG (reference sequence). This CDR3 spans 12 amino acids.